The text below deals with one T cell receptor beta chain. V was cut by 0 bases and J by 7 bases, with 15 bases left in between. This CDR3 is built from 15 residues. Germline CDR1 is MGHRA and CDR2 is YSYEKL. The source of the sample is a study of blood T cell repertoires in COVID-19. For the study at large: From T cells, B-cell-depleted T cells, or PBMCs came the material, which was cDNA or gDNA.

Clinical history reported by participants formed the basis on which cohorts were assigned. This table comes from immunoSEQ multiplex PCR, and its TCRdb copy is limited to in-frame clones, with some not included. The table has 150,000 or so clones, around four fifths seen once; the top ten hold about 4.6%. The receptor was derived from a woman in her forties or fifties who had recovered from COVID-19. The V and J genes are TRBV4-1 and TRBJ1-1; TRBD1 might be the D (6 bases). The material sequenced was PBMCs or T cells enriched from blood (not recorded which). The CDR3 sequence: CASSQEWGGGLEAFF. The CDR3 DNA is TGCGCCAGCAGCCAAGAGTGGGGAGGGGGACTTGAAGCTTTCTTT.